This record concerns one TCR beta chain sequence. These data belong to a study of control samples from healthy donors and cancer patients. Sequenced by immunoSEQ multiplex PCR; TCRdb stores in-frame clones only, minus some. This sample has under 85,000 clones, with 94% found just once. The germline CDR1 and CDR2 sequences are MNHNY and SVGAGI (reference sequence). The ends were cut back, 5 bases at V and 6 bases at J, with 13 bases in the middle. The CDR3 has 14 residues. The clonotype comes from a woman in her forties in good health. Input material: blood. The rearrangement links TRBV6-6 to TRBJ2-2; tentatively, D is TRBD2 (6 bases). The CDR3, as DNA: TGTGCCAGCAGTCCGACGGGGGTCCCCGGGGAGCTGTTTTTT. Amino acids: CASSPTGVPGELFF.